Ten or more counts support the clone carrying this T cell receptor beta chain. The V segment lost 7 bases and the J segment 5 bases; nucleotides outside the gene matches: 3. Germline CDR1 and CDR2: SQVTM and ANQGSEA. The CDR3 extends over 12 amino acids. During construction of the library, unique molecular identifiers were attached to individual cDNA molecules for quantitative, reproducible TCR counting. Via MiXCR, TCRdb re-called the RACE reads, giving one row per CDR3 protein. The sample yields about 40,000 distinct CDR3 sequences, over 3% seen once. This entry is derived from a study of human T cells and chemical hapten exposure. Turning to the study itself: Patches that contained 0.01% DPC were applied to the upper back and read at 6 days. Patients, a majority of them female, were diagnosed with alopecia areata, totalis or universalis.

Documented time point: patch test 2, 6 weeks after DPC sensitization. Described treatment: therapeutic diphenylcyclopropenone sensitization with weekly scalp DPC. Someone pulled total RNA out of unfractionated whole blood. The clonotype comes from a man aged 35-49 years with alopecia areata. Some clones in this sample may be carry-over from other donors' samples. The chain combines TRBV29-1 with TRBJ2-4, with TRBD1 matching over 9 bases. Sequenced material: whole blood, taken in connection with sensitization to the hapten diphenylcyclopropenone (DPC). CDR3 protein: CSGRTGENIQYF. DNA for the CDR3: TGCAGCGGGCGGACAGGGGAAAACATTCAGTACTTC.